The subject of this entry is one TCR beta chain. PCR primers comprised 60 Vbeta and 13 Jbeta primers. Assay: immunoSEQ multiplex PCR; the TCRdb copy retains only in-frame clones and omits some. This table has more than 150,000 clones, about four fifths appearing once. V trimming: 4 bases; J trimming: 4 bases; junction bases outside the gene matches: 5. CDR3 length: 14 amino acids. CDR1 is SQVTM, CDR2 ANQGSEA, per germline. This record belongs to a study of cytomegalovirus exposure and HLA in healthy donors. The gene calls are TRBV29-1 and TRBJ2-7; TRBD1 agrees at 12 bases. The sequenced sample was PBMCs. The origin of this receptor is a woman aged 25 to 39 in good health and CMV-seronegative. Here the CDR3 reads CSVGRDRGRYEQYF. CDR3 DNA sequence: TGCAGCGTTGGCCGGGACAGGGGGCGTTACGAGCAGTACTTC.